This entry features one T cell receptor (beta chain) sequence. Its matching antigen is unknown. The data derive from a study of cytomegalovirus exposure and HLA in healthy donors. Study results and caveats: A later analysis showed TCR association rates differing by HLA locus, peaking at DRB1 and lowest at HLA-C. Testing in vitro showed a few CMV-associated chains specific for CMV antigens.

With 60 Vbeta and 13 Jbeta primers, the PCR was carried out. Authors' methods: About 9.9 million of the about 80 million unique TCR beta chains counted in a later analysis were shared. The data were produced by immunoSEQ multiplex PCR, yet TCRdb's version contains in-frame clones alone and is incomplete. V and J calls and clone size follow that table, whereas D and trimming were derived from the DNA. The sample gives under 95,000 clones, around three quarters of which show up once; approximately 5.6% is in the top ten. The CDR3 is 14 amino acids. The V gene's germline CDR1 is SGHTA and CDR2 FQGNSA. Trimming shortened V by 4 bases and J by 5 bases, and 14 bases separated the two germline ends.

Sample: PBMCs. The V call is TRBV7-2, the J call TRBJ1-2, with unresolved D. The TCR sequence derives from a man aged 30 to 45 in good health and CMV-seropositive. CDR3 in amino acids: CASSSAATRYGYTF. CDR3 DNA: TGTGCCAGCAGCTCTGCGGCCACTAGATATGGCTACACCTTC.